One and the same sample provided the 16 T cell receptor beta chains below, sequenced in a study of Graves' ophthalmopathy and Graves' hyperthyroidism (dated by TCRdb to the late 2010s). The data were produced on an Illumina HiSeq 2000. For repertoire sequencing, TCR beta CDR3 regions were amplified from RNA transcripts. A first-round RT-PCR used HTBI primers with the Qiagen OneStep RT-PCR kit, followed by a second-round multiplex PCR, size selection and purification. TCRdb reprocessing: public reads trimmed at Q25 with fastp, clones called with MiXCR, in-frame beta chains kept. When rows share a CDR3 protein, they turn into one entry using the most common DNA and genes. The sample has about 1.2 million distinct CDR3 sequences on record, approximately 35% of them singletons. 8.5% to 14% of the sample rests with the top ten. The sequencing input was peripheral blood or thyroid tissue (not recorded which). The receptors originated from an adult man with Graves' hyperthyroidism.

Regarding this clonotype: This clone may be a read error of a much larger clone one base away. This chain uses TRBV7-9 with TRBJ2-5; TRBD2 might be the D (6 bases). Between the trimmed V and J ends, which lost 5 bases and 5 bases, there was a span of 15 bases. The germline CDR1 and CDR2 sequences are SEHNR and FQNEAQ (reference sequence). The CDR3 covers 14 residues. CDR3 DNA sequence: TGTGCCAGCAGCGAGAGTTGGGAGGCTGAGACCCAGTACTTC. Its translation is CASSESWEAETQYF.

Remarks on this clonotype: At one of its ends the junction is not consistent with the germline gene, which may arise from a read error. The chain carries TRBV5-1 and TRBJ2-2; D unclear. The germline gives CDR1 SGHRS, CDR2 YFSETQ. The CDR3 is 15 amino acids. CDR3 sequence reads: CASSSDSLDTGELFF. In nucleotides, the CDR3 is TGTGCCAGCAGCTCAGACTCCCTGGACACCGGGGAGCTGTTTTTT.

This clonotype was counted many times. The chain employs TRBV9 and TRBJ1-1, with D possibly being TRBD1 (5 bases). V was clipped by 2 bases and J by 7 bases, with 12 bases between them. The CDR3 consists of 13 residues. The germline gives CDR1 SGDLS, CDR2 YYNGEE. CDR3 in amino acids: CASSVSGLGEAFF. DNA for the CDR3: TGTGCCAGCAGCGTTTCAGGGCTGGGTGAAGCTTTCTTT.

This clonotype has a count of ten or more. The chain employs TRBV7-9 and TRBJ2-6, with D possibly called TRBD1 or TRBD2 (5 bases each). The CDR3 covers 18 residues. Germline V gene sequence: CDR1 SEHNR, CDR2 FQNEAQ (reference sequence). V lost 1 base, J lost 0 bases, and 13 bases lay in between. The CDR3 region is CASSLVGGSHSGANVLTF. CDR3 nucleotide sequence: TGTGCCAGCAGCTTAGTTGGGGGATCCCACTCTGGGGCCAACGTCCTGACTTTC. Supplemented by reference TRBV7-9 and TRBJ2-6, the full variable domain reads DTGVSQNPRHKITKRGQNVTFRCDPISEHNRLYWYRQTLGQGPEFLTYFQNEAQLEKSRLLSDRFSAERPKGSFSTLEIQRTEQGDSAMYLCASSLVGGSHSGANVLTFGAGSRLTVL.

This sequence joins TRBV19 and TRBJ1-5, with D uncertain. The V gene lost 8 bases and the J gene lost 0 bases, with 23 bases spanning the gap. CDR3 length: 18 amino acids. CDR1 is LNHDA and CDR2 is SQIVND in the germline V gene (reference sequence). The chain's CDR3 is CASVVTSSVTHSNQPQHF. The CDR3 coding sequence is TGTGCCAGTGTTGTCACTTCCTCGGTTACTCATAGCAATCAGCCCCAGCATTTT.

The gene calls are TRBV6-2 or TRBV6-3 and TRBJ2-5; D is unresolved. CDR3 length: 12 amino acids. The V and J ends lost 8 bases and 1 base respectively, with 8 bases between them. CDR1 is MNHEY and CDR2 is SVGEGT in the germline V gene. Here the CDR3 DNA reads TGTGCCAGCGGTCTAGGCCAAGAGACCCAGTACTTC. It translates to CASGLGQETQYF.

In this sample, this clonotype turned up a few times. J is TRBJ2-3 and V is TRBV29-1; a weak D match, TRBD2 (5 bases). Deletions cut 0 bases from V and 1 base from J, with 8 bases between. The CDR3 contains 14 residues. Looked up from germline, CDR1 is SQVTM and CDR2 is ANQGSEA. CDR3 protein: CSVEDISGTDTQYF. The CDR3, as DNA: TGCAGCGTTGAAGATATTAGCGGCACAGATACGCAGTATTTT.

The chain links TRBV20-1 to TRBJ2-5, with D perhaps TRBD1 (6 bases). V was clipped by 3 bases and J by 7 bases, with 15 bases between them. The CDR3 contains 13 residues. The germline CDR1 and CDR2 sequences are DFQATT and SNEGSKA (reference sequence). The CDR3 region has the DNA TGCAGTGCTAGCGCCGGGACAACGGGGACCCAGTACTTC. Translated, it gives CSASAGTTGTQYF.

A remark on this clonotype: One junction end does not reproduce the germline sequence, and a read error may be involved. The CDR3 is CASSVEGSSYGQYF. The CDR3 DNA reads as TGTGCCAGCAGCGTAGAAGGGTCATCCTACGGGCAGTACTTC. The J gene is TRBJ2-7, the V gene TRBV7-2, with D unresolved. Germline CDR1 SGHTA, CDR2 FQGNSA. The CDR3 is 14 amino acids.

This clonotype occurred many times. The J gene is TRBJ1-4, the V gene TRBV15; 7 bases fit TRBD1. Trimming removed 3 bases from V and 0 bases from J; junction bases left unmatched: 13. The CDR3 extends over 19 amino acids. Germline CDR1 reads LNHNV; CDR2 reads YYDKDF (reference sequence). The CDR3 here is CATSRAIGTEDATNEKLFF. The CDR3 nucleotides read TGTGCCACCAGCAGGGCCATCGGGACAGAGGACGCAACTAATGAAAAACTGTTTTTT.

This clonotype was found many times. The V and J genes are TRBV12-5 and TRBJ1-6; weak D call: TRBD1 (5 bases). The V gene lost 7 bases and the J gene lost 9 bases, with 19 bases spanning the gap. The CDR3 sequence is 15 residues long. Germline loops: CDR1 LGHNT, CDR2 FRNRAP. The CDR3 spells CASAYRQMECSPLHF. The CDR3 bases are TGTGCTAGTGCCTACAGACAGATGGAATGTTCACCCCTCCACTTT.

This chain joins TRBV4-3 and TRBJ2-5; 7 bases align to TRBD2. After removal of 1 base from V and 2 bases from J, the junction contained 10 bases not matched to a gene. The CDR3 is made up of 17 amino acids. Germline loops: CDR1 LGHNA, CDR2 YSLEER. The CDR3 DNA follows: TGCGCCAGCAGCCAAGCTGCGGGAGTTGTGCGGCAAGAGACCCAGTACTTC. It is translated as CASSQAAGVVRQETQYF.

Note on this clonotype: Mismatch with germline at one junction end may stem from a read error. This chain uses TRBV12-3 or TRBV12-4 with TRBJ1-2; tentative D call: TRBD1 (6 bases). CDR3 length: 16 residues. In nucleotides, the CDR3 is TGTGCCAGCAGTTACTCACCGGGGGGCGCTTTCTATGGCTACACCTTT. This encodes CASSYSPGGAFYGYTF.

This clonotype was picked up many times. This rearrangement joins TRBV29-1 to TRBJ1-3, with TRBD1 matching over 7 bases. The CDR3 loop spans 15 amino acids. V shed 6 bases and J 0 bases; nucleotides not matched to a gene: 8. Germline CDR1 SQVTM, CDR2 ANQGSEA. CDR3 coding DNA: TGCAGCGTCCGCGGGGGGACAGTCTCTGGAAACACCATATATTTT. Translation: CSVRGGTVSGNTIYF.

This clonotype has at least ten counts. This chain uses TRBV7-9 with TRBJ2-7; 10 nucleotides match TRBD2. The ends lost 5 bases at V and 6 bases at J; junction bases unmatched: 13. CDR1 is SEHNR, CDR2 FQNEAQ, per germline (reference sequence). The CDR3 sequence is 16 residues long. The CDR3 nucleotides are TGTGCCAGCAGCCGAGGACTAGCGGAGGGGAGGGCCGAGCAGTACTTC. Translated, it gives CASSRGLAEGRAEQYF.

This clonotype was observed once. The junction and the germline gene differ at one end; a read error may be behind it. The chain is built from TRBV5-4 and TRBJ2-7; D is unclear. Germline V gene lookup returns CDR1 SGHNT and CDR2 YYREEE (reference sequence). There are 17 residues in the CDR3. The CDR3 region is CANSPLDRNTITYEQYF. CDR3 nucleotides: TGTGCCAACAGCCCCTTAGATCGCAATACAATAACCTACGAGCAGTACTTC.